Below, 15 T cell receptor beta chains from the same sample are listed, as sequenced in a study of CD8 T cells in Susac syndrome. RNA totalling roughly 0.45 to 1 ug underwent reverse transcription with random hexamers. Via MiXCR, TCRdb re-called the immunoSEQ multiplex PCR reads, giving one row per CDR3 protein. The profile shows some 180,000 distinct CDR3 sequences, approximately 95% of them singletons. Material for sequencing was CD4+ T cells from PBMCs. These receptors were collected from a human donor in good health.

The chain employs TRBV6-2 or TRBV6-3 and TRBJ2-1, with D unclear. The CDR3 sequence is 13 residues long. Germline CDR1 MNHEY, CDR2 SVGEGT. V was shortened by 6 bases and J by 9 bases, with 15 bases between the two germline ends. The DNA for the CDR3 is TGTGCCAGCAGACCGTCTTTGGGATCTGAGCAGTTCTTC. This codes for CASRPSLGSEQFF.

V usage is TRBV5-4 and J usage is TRBJ1-1; D is uncertain. This CDR3 has 15 amino acids. Trimming removed 3 bases from V and 5 bases from J, with 17 bases in between. Germline V gene sequence: CDR1 SGHNT, CDR2 YYREEE (reference sequence). The CDR3 loop reads CASSYDPTQRTEAFF. The CDR3, as DNA: TGTGCCAGCAGCTATGATCCGACCCAGCGGACTGAAGCTTTCTTT.

The table lists this clonotype with a count of one. The V call is TRBV30, the J call TRBJ2-7; a weak D match, TRBD2 (5 bases). From germline, CDR1 is GTSNPN and CDR2 SVGIG (reference sequence). V lost 2 bases and J 1 base, leaving 15 bases between the germline ends. This CDR3 is built from 15 residues. CDR3 residues: CAWSWSGGGSYEQYF. The DNA for the CDR3 is TGTGCCTGGAGTTGGAGCGGAGGCGGTTCCTACGAGCAGTACTTC.

The genes are TRBV20-1 and TRBJ2-7; D might be TRBD2 (7 bases). CDR1 is DFQATT, CDR2 SNEGSKA, per germline (reference sequence). V was trimmed by 5 bases and J by 5 bases, leaving 16 bases between them. There are 13 residues in the CDR3. CDR3 coding DNA: TGCAGTGCTCAAACTGGGGGGGGCGACGAGCAGTACTTC. It specifies CSAQTGGGDEQYF.

This chain connects TRBV20-1 to TRBJ2-3; D is tentatively TRBD1 or TRBD2 (5 bases each). This CDR3 is 15 amino acids long. Trimming stripped 3 bases from V and 6 bases from J, with 19 bases between. Germline loops: CDR1 DFQATT, CDR2 SNEGSKA (reference sequence). The CDR3 DNA reads TGCAGTGCTAGCCCCGGGACCCCAGTCTTCGATACGCAGTATTTT. The encoded protein is CSASPGTPVFDTQYF.

The chain links TRBV28 to TRBJ2-3, with D tentatively TRBD2 (6 bases). Trimming removed 7 bases at V and 3 bases at J, with 14 bases between. The CDR3 loop spans 14 amino acids. Germline V CDR1 and CDR2: MDHEN, SYDVKM. The CDR3 reads CASTERVLTDTQYF. CDR3 bases: TGTGCCAGCACTGAGCGGGTTCTAACAGATACGCAGTATTTT.

This chain connects TRBV29-1 to TRBJ2-7, with D possibly TRBD2 on 6 matching bases. CDR3 length: 12 residues. Per the germline V gene, CDR1 is SQVTM and CDR2 is ANQGSEA. Trimming took 1 base from V and 6 from J, leaving 10 bases between them. CDR3 in DNA: TGCAGCGTTGAAGGGGGCGGGATCGAGCAGTACTTC. Its translation: CSVEGGGIEQYF.

The genes are TRBV20-1 and TRBJ2-7, with D perhaps being TRBD1 or TRBD2 (5 bases each). The CDR3 loop spans 15 amino acids. Trimming removed 0 bases from V and 2 bases from J, with 14 bases in between. Germline V gene sequence: CDR1 DFQATT, CDR2 SNEGSKA (reference sequence). This chain's CDR3 is CSARDPGGPAYEQYF. The CDR3 region has the DNA TGCAGTGCTAGAGATCCTGGGGGACCAGCCTACGAGCAGTACTTC.

Comments on this clonotype: One junction end disagrees with the germline gene, perhaps due to a read error. V gene TRBV6-2 or TRBV6-3 combines with J gene TRBJ2-7, with 11 positions matching TRBD2. Germline lookup yields CDR1 MNHEY and CDR2 SVGEGT. CDR3 length: 15 residues. The DNA for the CDR3 is TGCGCCAGCAGTAACCTAGCGGGAGGCGCCTACGAGCAGTACTTC. It codes for CASSNLAGGAYEQYF.

CDR3 DNA: TGTGCCAGCAGTGATGGTCGAGAGACCCAGTACTTC. This translates into CASSDGRETQYF. The V and J genes are TRBV2 and TRBJ2-5; no definite D call. The CDR3 loop spans 12 amino acids. Germline loops: CDR1 SNHLY, CDR2 FYNNEI. V gave up 3 bases and J gave up 4 bases, with 6 bases separating them.

V usage is TRBV25-1 and J usage is TRBJ2-1; D is ambiguous. This CDR3 has 11 residues. Trimming removed 5 bases at V and 8 bases at J, with 7 bases between. Looked up from germline, CDR1 is MGHDK and CDR2 is SYGVNS. The CDR3 coding sequence is TGTGCCAGCAGTATCTTACATGAGCAGTTCTTC. Translating it yields CASSILHEQFF.

The J gene is TRBJ2-4, the V gene TRBV29-1, with D perhaps TRBD1 or TRBD2 (7 bases each). Germline values: CDR1 SQVTM, CDR2 ANQGSEA. CDR3 size: 13 residues. V dropped 3 bases and J dropped 10 bases, with 16 bases sitting between them. In nucleotides, the CDR3 is TGCAGCGTTGACTTGCCAGGGGGGGCGATTCAGTACTTC. It specifies CSVDLPGGAIQYF.

The chain employs TRBV4-2 and TRBJ2-2; 10 bases are shared with TRBD2. Germline V gene sequence: CDR1 LGHNA, CDR2 YNFKEQ. J lost 6 bases, V lost 0 bases, and 10 bases had no gene match. There are 18 residues in the CDR3. The CDR3 DNA is TGTGCCAGCAGCCAAGACAAGCGGGAGGGCCGTTGGCCCGGGGAGCTGTTTTTT. It yields the protein CASSQDKREGRWPGELFF.

The V gene is TRBV11-2, the J gene TRBJ1-4, with TRBD1 identical over 7 bases. The germline CDR1 and CDR2 sequences are SGHAT and FQNNGV. J gave up 8 bases and V 5 bases, and 11 bases lay outside the gene matches. The CDR3 is 15 amino acids. CDR3 sequence: CASSETGAQWEKLFF. The DNA of the CDR3 is TGTGCCAGCAGCGAAACAGGGGCTCAGTGGGAAAAACTGTTTTTT. The full variable domain, with the rest looked up from reference TRBV11-2 and TRBJ1-4, is EAGVAQSPRYKIIEKRQSVAFWCNPISGHATLYWYQQILGQGPKLLIQFQNNGVVDDSQLPKDRFSAERLKGVDSTLKIQPAKLEDSAVYLCASSETGAQWEKLFFGSGTQLSVL.

V is TRBV30 and J is TRBJ1-1; D unclear. From germline, CDR1 is GTSNPN and CDR2 SVGIG (reference sequence). Trimming took 1 base from V and 3 from J, leaving 6 bases between them. The CDR3 spans 12 residues. The CDR3 loop reads CAWSAFDTEAFF. The CDR3 nucleotides read TGTGCCTGGAGTGCTTTCGACACTGAAGCTTTCTTT.